This entry lists 31 T cell receptor beta chains sequenced from one sample in a study of blood T cell repertoires in COVID-19. TCRdb's table, derived via immunoSEQ multiplex PCR, lists solely in-frame clones and lacks some. The data hold hundreds of thousands of clones, with about nine tenths observed a single time. Sequencing was done on a sample of peripheral blood. The origin of the receptors is a woman in her sixties or seventies with acute or convalescent COVID-19.

This clone is a singleton in its sample. V gene TRBV28 combines with J gene TRBJ1-1; no definite D call. CDR1 is MDHEN, CDR2 SYDVKM, per germline. This CDR3 has 14 residues. V dropped 2 bases and J dropped 1 base, with 8 bases sitting between them. CDR3: CASSLGSGNTEAFF. The CDR3 DNA reads as TGTGCCAGCAGTTTAGGGTCAGGGAACACTGAAGCTTTCTTT.

This clone came up a few times. The rearrangement uses TRBV5-8 and TRBJ1-2; D is undetermined. This CDR3 contains 15 residues. CDR1 and CDR2 from the germline V gene are SGHTS and YDEGEE. V lost 0 bases to trimming and J lost 0 bases, with 9 bases between them. This chain's CDR3 is CASSLDVRTNYGYTF. In DNA form, the CDR3 reads TGTGCCAGCAGCTTGGATGTCAGGACTAACTATGGCTACACCTTC.

This clone was counted between two and nine times. The V call is TRBV5-1, the J call TRBJ2-2; a weak D match, TRBD1 (6 bases). The germline CDR1 and CDR2 sequences are SGHRS and YFSETQ. The CDR3 extends over 16 amino acids. V shed 0 bases and J shed 6 bases, with 15 bases lying between them. The CDR3 DNA reads as TGCGCCAGCAGCTTGGCCTTGGGACAAGGGGCCGGGGAGCTGTTTTTT. Its protein product is CASSLALGQGAGELFF.

This clone was detected once. The V and J genes are TRBV27 and TRBJ1-4; D is perhaps TRBD1 (6 bases). Looked up from germline, CDR1 is MNHEY and CDR2 is SMNVEV (reference sequence). The CDR3 contains 17 residues. Trimming pared 0 bases from V and 7 bases from J, leaving 18 bases between. CDR3 nucleotide sequence: TGTGCCAGCAGTTTATCGGGTTGGTACAGGGAAGTTGAAAAACTGTTTTTT. This encodes CASSLSGWYREVEKLFF.

This clone was picked up a small number of times. The V and J genes are TRBV19 and TRBJ1-5; 7 bases are shared with TRBD1. The CDR3 loop spans 15 amino acids. CDR1 and CDR2 (germline): LNHDA, SQIVND (reference sequence). V shed 1 base and J 4 bases; nucleotides not matched to a gene: 4. CDR3 protein: CASSIAEQGNQPQHF. CDR3 DNA: TGTGCCAGTAGTATAGCCGAACAGGGGAATCAGCCCCAGCATTTT.

On this clone itself: One end of the junction does not line up with germline, which may come from a read error. V and J are TRBV7-7 and TRBJ2-2, with TRBD1 matching over 9 bases. The CDR3 contains 17 residues. Looked up from germline, CDR1 is SSHAT and CDR2 is FNYEAQ (reference sequence). DNA for the CDR3: TGTGCTAGCAGCCCGACAGGGGGAGGGCCCCAAACCGGGGAGCTGTTTTTT. As protein: CASSPTGGGPQTGELFF.

The V and J genes are TRBV6-5 and TRBJ1-6; tentative D call: TRBD1 (5 bases). Germline V CDR1 and CDR2: MNHEY, SVGAGI. V was cut by 6 bases and J by 3 bases, with 12 bases left in between. This CDR3 region has 15 residues. For the CDR3, the DNA is TGTGCCAGCAGGACTCAGGGTTTCTATAATTCACCCCTCCACTTT. Its protein product is CASRTQGFYNSPLHF.

The chain employs TRBV7-3 and TRBJ2-5; 7 bases match TRBD1. The end of the DNA aligns better with TRBJ2-7, so the J call may be wrong. The CDR3 sequence is 13 residues long. CDR1 is SGHTA and CDR2 is FQGTGA in the germline V gene. The CDR3 DNA is TGTGCCAGCAGCCTGACAGGGCTCGACGAGCAGTACTTC. Protein sequence: CASSLTGLDEQYF.

This clone came up once. The chain uses TRBV19 and TRBJ1-2; maybe TRBD1 (6 bases). Looked up from germline, CDR1 is LNHDA and CDR2 is SQIVND (reference sequence). V gave up 9 bases and J gave up 6 bases, with 23 bases separating them. There are 15 residues in the CDR3. CDR3 nucleotide sequence: TGTGCCAGCCTGGATGGGGGCGCTGGGCTGGATGGCTACACCTTC. It translates to CASLDGGAGLDGYTF.

The chain couples TRBV15 to TRBJ1-5, with no clear D. CDR1 and CDR2 from the germline V gene are LNHNV and YYDKDF (reference sequence). The ends were cut back, 0 bases at V and 2 bases at J, with 11 bases in the middle. This CDR3 is built from 16 residues. Here the CDR3 reads CATSRDMGGGNQPQHF. The CDR3 coding sequence is TGTGCCACCAGCAGAGATATGGGCGGGGGCAATCAGCCCCAGCATTTT.

V usage is TRBV11-3 and J usage is TRBJ2-7, with 7 bases matching TRBD2. The CDR3 is 13 amino acids. The trim removed 5 bases at V and 5 bases at J, leaving 6 bases unmatched. CDR1 SGHNT and CDR2 YENEEA come from the germline V gene. The CDR3 region has the DNA TGTGCCAGCAGCCATAACGGGGGGAACGAGCAGTACTTC. Translated, it gives CASSHNGGNEQYF.

The table lists this clone with a few counts. This chain connects TRBV18 to TRBJ1-2; D is possibly TRBD1 (5 bases). Germline assignment: CDR1 KGHSH and CDR2 LQKENI. Trimming stripped 1 base from V and 8 bases from J, with 14 bases between. The CDR3 has 14 amino acids. The CDR3 DNA is TGTGCCAGCTCACCACGGGGCGCAACAGGCGGCTACACCTTC. The encoded protein is CASSPRGATGGYTF.

The chain employs TRBV29-1 and TRBJ2-5; weak D call: TRBD2 (5 bases). Trimming removed 4 bases at V and 5 bases at J, with 11 bases between. This CDR3 has 12 amino acids. Germline V lookup: CDR1 SQVTM, CDR2 ANQGSEA. CDR3 amino acids: CSVGTGIETQYF. CDR3 nucleotides: TGCAGCGTTGGTACGGGGATCGAGACCCAGTACTTC.

V usage is TRBV5-1 and J usage is TRBJ1-1, with 10 bases lining up with TRBD1. Unmatched junction bases numbered 5, after V lost 0 bases and J lost 3 bases. Germline assignment: CDR1 SGHRS and CDR2 YFSETQ. The CDR3 consists of 16 residues. This CDR3 reads CASSLGGTGVDTEAFF. DNA of the CDR3: TGCGCCAGCAGCTTGGGCGGGACAGGGGTGGACACTGAAGCTTTCTTT.

This rearrangement joins TRBV5-1 to TRBJ2-3; TRBD2 agrees at 7 bases. Germline-derived CDR1 and CDR2 are SGHRS and YFSETQ. The CDR3 is made up of 15 amino acids. J gave up 5 bases and V 2 bases, and 8 bases lay outside the gene matches. DNA of the CDR3: TGCGCCAGCAGCTTCACCGGGAGGCAAGGAGATACGCAGTATTTT. It yields the protein CASSFTGRQGDTQYF.

This chain links TRBV7-9 with TRBJ1-2; 11 bases match TRBD1. V lost 5 bases and J lost 3; bases outside the gene matches: 5. The CDR3 loop spans 15 amino acids. Germline CDR1 is SEHNR and CDR2 is FQNEAQ (reference sequence). CDR3 sequence reads: CASSPGQGADYGYTF. As DNA, the CDR3 is TGTGCCAGCAGCCCCGGACAGGGGGCCGACTATGGCTACACCTTC.

The V and J genes are TRBV19 and TRBJ2-5; no clear D. There are 14 residues in the CDR3. Germline loops: CDR1 LNHDA, CDR2 SQIVND (reference sequence). Deletions cut 3 bases from V and 5 bases from J, with 13 bases between. Here the CDR3 reads CASSISPRVETQYF. For the CDR3, the DNA is TGTGCCAGTAGTATCTCCCCACGCGTCGAGACCCAGTACTTC.

The chain couples TRBV2 to TRBJ1-4; 7 bases match TRBD1. Germline assignment: CDR1 SNHLY and CDR2 FYNNEI. With V trimmed by 8 bases and J by 5 bases, 5 bases remained unmatched. The CDR3 consists of 13 residues. CDR3 nucleotide sequence: TGTGCCAGCTTAGGGACAGCGAATGAAAAACTGTTTTTT. This codes for CASLGTANEKLFF.

CDR3 bases: TGTGCCAGCAGTCCGAACAGGGGCATCGGGAGCTATGGCTACACCTTC. Translating gives CASSPNRGIGSYGYTF. The chain is built from TRBV28 and TRBJ1-2; the match to TRBD1 covers 7 bases. This CDR3 region has 16 residues. V trimming: 5 bases; J trimming: 4 bases; junction bases outside the gene matches: 13. Per germline, CDR1 MDHEN and CDR2 SYDVKM.

CDR3 loop: CASSLPRQPQHF. CDR3 bases: TGTGCCAGCAGCTTACCCCGGCAGCCCCAGCATTTT. V usage is TRBV7-9 and J usage is TRBJ1-5; D not certain. This CDR3 comprises 12 residues. Germline lookup yields CDR1 SEHNR and CDR2 FQNEAQ (reference sequence). V dropped 2 bases and J dropped 7 bases, with 6 bases sitting between them.

The chain has TRBV2 and TRBJ1-4, with 7 bases identical to TRBD1. The CDR3 extends over 15 amino acids. V was pared by 5 bases and J by 0 bases, with 3 bases of the junction left unmatched. The germline gives CDR1 SNHLY, CDR2 FYNNEI. CDR3 nucleotides: TGTGCCAGCAGTCAGGGACAGCCAACTAATGAAAAACTGTTTTTT. Translating gives CASSQGQPTNEKLFF.

V and J are TRBV5-1 and TRBJ2-4; TRBD2 aligns across 15 bases. Germline CDR1 is SGHRS and CDR2 is YFSETQ. V lost 2 bases, J lost 6 bases, and 6 bases stayed unmatched. The CDR3 has 17 amino acids. The CDR3 sequence is CASSFLTGLAGGNIQYF. The CDR3 DNA reads TGCGCCAGCAGCTTTCTGACGGGACTAGCGGGAGGAAACATTCAGTACTTC.

The chain carries TRBV5-1 and TRBJ1-4; D uncertain. Trimming took off 4 bases at V and 3 bases at J, with 16 bases between the two ends. This CDR3 comprises 16 residues. Per germline, CDR1 SGHRS and CDR2 YFSETQ. CDR3 coding DNA: TGCGCCAGCAGCCCTACGGATAAGCAGGCTAATGAAAAACTGTTTTTT. Its translation: CASSPTDKQANEKLFF.

The V gene is TRBV5-6, the J gene TRBJ2-2; D is perhaps TRBD2 (5 bases). The CDR3 runs to 15 residues. CDR1 SGHDT and CDR2 YYEEEE come from the germline V gene. V gave up 0 bases and J gave up 4 bases, with 10 bases separating them. In DNA, the CDR3 is TGTGCCAGCAGCTTGGCCTCGAGGGTCACCGGGGAGCTGTTTTTT. It specifies CASSLASRVTGELFF.

The chain has TRBV24-1 and TRBJ1-1; TRBD1 is a possible D gene (6 bases). CDR3 size: 17 residues. Germline V lookup: CDR1 KGHDR, CDR2 SFDVKD. V lost 3 bases, J lost 8 bases, and 24 bases lay in between. The CDR3 nucleotides are TGTGCCACCAGTGATGGGGCTAAAGGTGGACAGATCCCCGAAGCTTTCTTT. As protein: CATSDGAKGGQIPEAFF.

The chain employs TRBV7-2 and TRBJ2-3; D perhaps matches TRBD1 (6 bases). The ends were cut back, 5 bases at V and 0 bases at J, with 15 bases in the middle. Germline V gives CDR1 SGHTA, CDR2 FQGNSA. The CDR3 runs 16 residues. The CDR3 DNA reads as TGTGCCAGCAGCCTTACATCGGACAGTAGCACAGATACGCAGTATTTT. Protein sequence: CASSLTSDSSTDTQYF.

The rearrangement links TRBV4-1 to TRBJ1-6; 7 bases line up with TRBD1. V was pared by 1 base and J by 6 bases, with 6 bases of the junction left unmatched. Germline V CDR1 and CDR2: MGHRA, YSYEKL. CDR3 size: 16 residues. The DNA of the CDR3 is TGCGCCAGCAGCCAAGGCCCGGGACAGACTAATTCACCCCTCCACTTT. This sequence encodes CASSQGPGQTNSPLHF.

The gene calls are TRBV9 and TRBJ2-1, with no clear D. V gave up 5 bases and J gave up 6 bases, with 9 bases separating them. The CDR3 totals 12 residues. Germline V gene data show CDR1 as SGDLS and CDR2 as YYNGEE. CDR3 DNA sequence: TGTGCCAGCAGGGGCCCGTCCAATGAGCAGTTCTTC. Protein product: CASRGPSNEQFF.

This CDR3 reads CASSPGSYEQYF. In nucleotides, the CDR3 is TGTGCCAGCAGCCCGGGGTCCTACGAGCAGTACTTC. The chain employs TRBV9 and TRBJ2-7, with D perhaps TRBD2 (5 bases). This CDR3 is 12 amino acids long. Trimming pared 4 bases from V and 1 base from J, leaving 6 bases between. CDR1 and CDR2 (germline): SGDLS, YYNGEE.

On this clone itself: This same CDR3 is encoded by further DNA sequences in the sample. The chain joins TRBV18 to TRBJ1-6; maybe TRBD1 (6 bases). Per the germline V gene, CDR1 is KGHSH and CDR2 is LQKENI. The V end lost 0 bases, the J end lost 7 bases, and 10 bases lay between the germline ends. The CDR3 contains 15 residues. CDR3 sequence reads: CASSPPGGGNSPLHF. As DNA, the CDR3 is TGTGCCAGCTCACCACCAGGGGGTGGGAATTCACCCCTCCACTTT.

A remark on this clone: Other DNA variants within this sample encode the same CDR3. CDR3 DNA sequence: TGTGCCAGCAGGGGTAGCGGGAGCTACGAGCAGTACTTC. Its protein product is CASRGSGSYEQYF. This chain links TRBV28 with TRBJ2-7; 9 nucleotides line up with TRBD2. The CDR3 runs to 13 residues. The ends lost 6 bases at V and 3 bases at J; junction bases unmatched: 3. Looked up from germline, CDR1 is MDHEN and CDR2 is SYDVKM.